One sample yielded the 10 T cell receptor beta chains listed below, sequenced in a study of blood T cell repertoires in COVID-19. Method: immunoSEQ multiplex PCR; TCRdb's copy keeps in-frame clones and lacks some. The table has some 450,000 clones, around 89% seen once. Sequencing input: peripheral blood. These receptors came from a woman aged 50 to 60 with COVID-19, enrolled during active disease.

The chain is built from TRBV6-5 and TRBJ1-4; 7 bases fit TRBD1. The CDR3 contains 15 residues. The ends lost 4 bases at V and 3 bases at J; junction bases unmatched: 5. CDR1 is MNHEY and CDR2 is SVGAGI in the germline V gene. For the CDR3, the DNA is TGTGCCAGCAGTTCCACCGGGACAGCTAATGAAAAACTGTTTTTT. It yields the protein CASSSTGTANEKLFF.

The CDR3 reads CAWSVGRVATEAFF. The DNA for the CDR3 is TGTGCCTGGAGTGTAGGGAGGGTGGCCACTGAAGCTTTCTTT. The chain has TRBV30 and TRBJ1-1; D ambiguous. The V gene's germline CDR1 is GTSNPN and CDR2 SVGIG (reference sequence). The CDR3 length is 14 residues. V was cut by 0 bases and J by 4 bases, with 12 bases left in between. Full variable domain (missing parts from reference TRBV30 and TRBJ1-1): SQTIHQWPATLVQPVGSPLSLECTVEGTSNPNLYWYRQAAGRGLQLLFYSVGIGQISSEVPQNLSASRPQDRQFILSSKKLLLSDSGFYLCAWSVGRVATEAFFGQGTRLTVV.

The table lists this clone with a count of one. The chain employs TRBV19 and TRBJ2-7; the match to TRBD1 covers 9 bases. Germline loops: CDR1 LNHDA, CDR2 SQIVND (reference sequence). The CDR3 is made up of 15 amino acids. With V trimmed by 5 bases and J by 3 bases, 8 bases remained unmatched. The chain's CDR3 is CASSPGGQGYYEQYF. DNA for the CDR3: TGTGCCAGTAGTCCGGGCGGACAGGGGTACTACGAGCAGTACTTC.

The chain uses TRBV2 and TRBJ1-3; D remains ambiguous. Germline V gene sequence: CDR1 SNHLY, CDR2 FYNNEI. This CDR3 comprises 14 residues. V lost 7 bases, J lost 4 bases, and 14 bases lay in between. The CDR3 DNA reads TGTGCCAGCACTAAAGAGGGTGACGGAAACACCATATATTTT. As protein: CASTKEGDGNTIYF.

This rearrangement joins TRBV5-1 to TRBJ1-1, with 9 bases that match TRBD1. With 1 base clipped from V and 0 bases from J, the junction kept 7 bases outside the gene matches. The CDR3 consists of 17 residues. Germline CDR1 and CDR2: SGHRS and YFSETQ. This CDR3 reads CASSLSRTGAMNTEAFF. CDR3 nucleotides: TGCGCCAGCAGCTTGTCTAGGACAGGGGCCATGAACACTGAAGCTTTCTTT. The entire variable domain, with the rest obtained from reference TRBV5-1 and TRBJ1-1, is as follows: KAGVTQTPRYLIKTRGQQVTLSCSPISGHRSVSWYQQTPGQGLQFLFEYFSETQRNKGNFPGRFSGRQFSNSRSEMNVSTLELGDSALYLCASSLSRTGAMNTEAFFGQGTRLTVV.

The gene calls are TRBV27 and TRBJ2-7; 9 bases are a match to TRBD1. The V segment lost 2 bases and the J segment 5 bases; nucleotides outside the gene matches: 4. The CDR3 has 14 amino acids. The germline CDR1 and CDR2 sequences are MNHEY and SMNVEV (reference sequence). In DNA, the CDR3 is TGTGCCAGCAGTTTAGGCGGGACAGGGCACGAGCAGTACTTC. It encodes CASSLGGTGHEQYF.

This chain uses TRBV6-2 or TRBV6-3 with TRBJ2-3; maybe TRBD2 (5 bases). The CDR3 is made up of 14 amino acids. Germline CDR1 and CDR2: MNHEY and SVGEGT. Trimming stripped 4 bases from V and 3 bases from J, with 11 bases between. The CDR3 is CASSSRGRTDTQYF. As DNA, the CDR3 is TGTGCCAGCAGTTCCCGGGGTAGGACAGATACGCAGTATTTT.

The V call is TRBV24-1, the J call TRBJ1-2, with D possibly being TRBD1 (6 bases). This CDR3 contains 13 residues. CDR1 is KGHDR, CDR2 SFDVKD, per germline. Trimming took 8 bases from V and 4 from J, leaving 13 bases between them. The CDR3 region has the DNA TGTGCCACCACCGGGACATGGGGCTATGGCTACACCTTC. It yields the protein CATTGTWGYGYTF.

About this clone itself: The same CDR3 is also encoded by other DNA sequences in this sample. V gene TRBV11-2 combines with J gene TRBJ2-2; 9 nucleotides match TRBD1. The CDR3 has 15 residues. Trimming at V came to 5 bases and at J to 4 bases, leaving 5 bases not matched to a gene. Germline CDR1 and CDR2: SGHAT and FQNNGV. The CDR3 DNA reads TGTGCCAGCAGCCTGGGACAGGGCCCCACCGGGGAGCTGTTTTTT. It codes for CASSLGQGPTGELFF.

The J gene is TRBJ1-1, the V gene TRBV6-5; 8 nucleotides align to TRBD1. Germline values: CDR1 MNHEY, CDR2 SVGAGI. The length of the CDR3 is 14 residues. V was clipped by 2 bases and J by 4 bases; unmatched bases: 3. CDR3 DNA sequence: TGTGCCAGCAGTTACGGACAGGGTACCACTGAAGCTTTCTTT. Translated, it gives CASSYGQGTTEAFF.